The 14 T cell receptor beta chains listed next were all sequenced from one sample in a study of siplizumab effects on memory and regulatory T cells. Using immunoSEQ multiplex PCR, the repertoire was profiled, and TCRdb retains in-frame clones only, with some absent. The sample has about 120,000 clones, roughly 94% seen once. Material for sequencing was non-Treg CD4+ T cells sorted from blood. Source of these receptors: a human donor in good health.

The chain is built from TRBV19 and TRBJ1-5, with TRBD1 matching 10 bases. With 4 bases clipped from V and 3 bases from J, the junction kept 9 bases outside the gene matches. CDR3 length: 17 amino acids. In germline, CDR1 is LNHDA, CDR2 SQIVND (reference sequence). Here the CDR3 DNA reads TGTGCCAGTAGTAGCGACTCCGGGACAGGGGCCAATCAGCCCCAGCATTTT. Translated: CASSSDSGTGANQPQHF.

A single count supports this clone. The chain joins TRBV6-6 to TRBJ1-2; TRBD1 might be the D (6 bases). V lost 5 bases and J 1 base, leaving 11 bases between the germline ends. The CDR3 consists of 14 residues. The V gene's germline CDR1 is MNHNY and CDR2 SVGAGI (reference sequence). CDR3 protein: CASSIQGINYGYTF. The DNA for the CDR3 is TGTGCCAGCAGTATCCAGGGGATTAACTATGGCTACACCTTC.

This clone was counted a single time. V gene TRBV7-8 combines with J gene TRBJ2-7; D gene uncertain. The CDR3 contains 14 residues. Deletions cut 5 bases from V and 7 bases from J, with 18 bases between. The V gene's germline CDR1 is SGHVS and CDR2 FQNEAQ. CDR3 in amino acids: CASSGRMVDGEQYF. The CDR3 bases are TGTGCCAGCAGCGGCCGGATGGTCGACGGGGAGCAGTACTTC.

The CDR3: CATSRGTSGSYEQYF. The CDR3 DNA sequence: TGTGCCACCAGCAGAGGGACTAGCGGATCCTACGAGCAGTACTTC. This sequence joins TRBV15 and TRBJ2-7; 10 nucleotides match TRBD2. With V trimmed by 1 base and J by 1 base, 1 base remained unmatched. CDR1 is LNHNV, CDR2 YYDKDF, per germline (reference sequence). The CDR3 contains 15 residues.

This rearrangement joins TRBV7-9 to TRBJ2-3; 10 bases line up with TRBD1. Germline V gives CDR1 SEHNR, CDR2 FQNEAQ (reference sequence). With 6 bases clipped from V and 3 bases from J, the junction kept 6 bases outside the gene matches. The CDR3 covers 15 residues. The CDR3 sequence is CASRIGTGETDTQYF. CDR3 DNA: TGTGCCAGCAGGATAGGGACAGGGGAAACAGATACGCAGTATTTT. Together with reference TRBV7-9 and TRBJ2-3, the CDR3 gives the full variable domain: DTGVSQNPRHKITKRGQNVTFRCDPISEHNRLYWYRQTLGQGPEFLTYFQNEAQLEKSRLLSDRFSAERPKGSFSTLEIQRTEQGDSAMYLCASRIGTGETDTQYFGPGTRLTVL.

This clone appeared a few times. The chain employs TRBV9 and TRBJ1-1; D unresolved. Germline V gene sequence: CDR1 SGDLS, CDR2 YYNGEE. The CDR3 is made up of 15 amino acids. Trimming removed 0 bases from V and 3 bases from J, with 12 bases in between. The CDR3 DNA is TGTGCCAGCAGCGTAGAGAGGGCGGATGACACTGAAGCTTTCTTT. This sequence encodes CASSVERADDTEAFF. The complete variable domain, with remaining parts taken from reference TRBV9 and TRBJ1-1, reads DSGVTQTPKHLITATGQRVTLRCSPRSGDLSVYWYQQSLDQGLQFLIQYYNGEERAKGNILERFSAQQFPDLHSELNLSSLELGDSALYFCASSVERADDTEAFFGQGTRLTVV.

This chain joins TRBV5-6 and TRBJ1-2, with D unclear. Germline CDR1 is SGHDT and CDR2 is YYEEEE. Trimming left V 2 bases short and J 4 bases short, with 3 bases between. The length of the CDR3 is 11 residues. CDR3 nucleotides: TGTGCCAGCAGCTTAAGCTATGGCTACACCTTC. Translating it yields CASSLSYGYTF.

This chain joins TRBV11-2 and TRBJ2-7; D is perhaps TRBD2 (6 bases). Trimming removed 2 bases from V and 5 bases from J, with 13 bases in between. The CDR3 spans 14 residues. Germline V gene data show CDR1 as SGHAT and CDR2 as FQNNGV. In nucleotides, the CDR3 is TGTGCCAGCAGCTTACTGCGGGGACGAGACGAGCAGTACTTC. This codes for CASSLLRGRDEQYF. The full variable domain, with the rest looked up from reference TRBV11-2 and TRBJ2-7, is EAGVAQSPRYKIIEKRQSVAFWCNPISGHATLYWYQQILGQGPKLLIQFQNNGVVDDSQLPKDRFSAERLKGVDSTLKIQPAKLEDSAVYLCASSLLRGRDEQYFGPGTRLTVT.

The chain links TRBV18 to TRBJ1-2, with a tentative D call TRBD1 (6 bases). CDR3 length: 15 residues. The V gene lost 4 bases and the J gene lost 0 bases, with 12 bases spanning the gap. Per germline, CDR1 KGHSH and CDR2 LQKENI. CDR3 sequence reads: CASSQDSAANYGYTF. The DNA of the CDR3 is TGTGCCAGCTCACAGGACAGTGCCGCTAACTATGGCTACACCTTC. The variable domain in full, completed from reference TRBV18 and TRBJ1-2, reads NAGVMQNPRHLVRRRGQEARLRCSPMKGHSHVYWYRQLPEEGLKFMVYLQKENIIDESGMPKERFSAEFPKEGPSILRIQQVVRGDSAAYFCASSQDSAANYGYTFGSGTRLTVV.

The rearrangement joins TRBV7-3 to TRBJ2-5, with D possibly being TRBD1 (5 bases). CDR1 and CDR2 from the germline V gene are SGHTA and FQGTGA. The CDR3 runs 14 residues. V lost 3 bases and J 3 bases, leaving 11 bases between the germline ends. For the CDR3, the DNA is TGTGCCAGCAGCTTCCAGGGTAGTAAAGAGACCCAGTACTTC. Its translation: CASSFQGSKETQYF. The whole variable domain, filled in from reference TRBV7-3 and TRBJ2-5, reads GAGVSQTPSNKVTEKGKYVELRCDPISGHTALYWYRQSLGQGPEFLIYFQGTGAADDSGLPNDRFFAVRPEGSVSTLKIQRTERGDSAVYLCASSFQGSKETQYFGPGTRLLVL.

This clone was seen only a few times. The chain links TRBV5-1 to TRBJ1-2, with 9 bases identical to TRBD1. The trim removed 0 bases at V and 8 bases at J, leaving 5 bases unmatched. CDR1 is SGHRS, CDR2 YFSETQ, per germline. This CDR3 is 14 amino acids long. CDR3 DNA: TGCGCCAGCAGCTTGGACAGGGGGCAGGAGGGCTACACCTTC. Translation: CASSLDRGQEGYTF.

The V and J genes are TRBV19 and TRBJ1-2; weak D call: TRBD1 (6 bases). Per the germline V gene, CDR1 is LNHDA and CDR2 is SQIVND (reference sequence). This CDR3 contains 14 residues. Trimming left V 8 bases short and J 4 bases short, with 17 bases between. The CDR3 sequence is CASRQADPGYGYTF. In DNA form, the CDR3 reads TGTGCCAGTCGACAGGCCGATCCGGGCTATGGCTACACCTTC.

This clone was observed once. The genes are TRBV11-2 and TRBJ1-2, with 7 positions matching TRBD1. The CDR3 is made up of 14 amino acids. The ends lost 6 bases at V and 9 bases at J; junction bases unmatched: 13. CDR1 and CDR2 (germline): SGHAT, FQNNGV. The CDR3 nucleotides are TGTGCCAGCAGTTCTTATGTGACAGGGAGTCGCTACACCTTC. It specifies CASSSYVTGSRYTF.

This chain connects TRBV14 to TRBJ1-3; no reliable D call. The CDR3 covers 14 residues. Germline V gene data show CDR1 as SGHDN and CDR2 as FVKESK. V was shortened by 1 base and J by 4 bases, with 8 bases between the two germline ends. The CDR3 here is CASSQGGRGNTIYF. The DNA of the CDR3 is TGTGCCAGCAGCCAAGGAGGCAGAGGAAACACCATATATTTT.